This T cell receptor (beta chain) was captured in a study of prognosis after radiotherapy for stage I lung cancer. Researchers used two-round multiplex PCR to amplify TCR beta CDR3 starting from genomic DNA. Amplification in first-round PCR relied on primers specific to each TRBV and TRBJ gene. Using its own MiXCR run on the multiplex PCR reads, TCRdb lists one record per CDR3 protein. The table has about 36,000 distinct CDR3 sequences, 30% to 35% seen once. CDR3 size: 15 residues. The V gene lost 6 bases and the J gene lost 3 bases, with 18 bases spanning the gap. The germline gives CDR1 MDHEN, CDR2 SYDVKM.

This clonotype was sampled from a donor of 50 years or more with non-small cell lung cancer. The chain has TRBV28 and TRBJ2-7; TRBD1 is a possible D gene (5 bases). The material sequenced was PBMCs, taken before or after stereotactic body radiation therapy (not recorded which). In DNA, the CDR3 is TGTGCCAGCAGACCGTGGACATTCCAAGTCTACGAGCAGTACTTC. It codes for CASRPWTFQVYEQYF.